The 24 T cell receptor beta chains below come from one sample, sequenced in a study of CD4 T cells in relation to SARS-CoV-2 and coronaviruses. Sequencing used immunoSEQ multiplex PCR; TCRdb keeps in-frame clones, though not all of them. The sample consists of roughly 60,000 clones, around 93% of them appearing once. Unexposed donor CD4+ T cells date from 2011-2018, before the COVID-19 pandemic. The source material was naive CD4+ T cells from PBMCs. Specified subset: naive CD4+ T cells isolated by negative enrichment. Receptors originate from a human donor in good health.

The chain has TRBV28 and TRBJ1-5, with D unclear. The CDR3 is 13 residues long. The V gene lost 8 bases and the J gene lost 6 bases, with 14 bases spanning the gap. CDR1 MDHEN and CDR2 SYDVKM come from the germline V gene. This chain's CDR3 is CASLSTGTQPQHF. In nucleotides, the CDR3 is TGTGCCAGCCTATCGACGGGTACTCAGCCCCAGCATTTT.

This chain links TRBV28 with TRBJ2-2; no clear D. This CDR3 has 13 residues. With 8 bases removed from V and 4 bases from J, the gap between germline ends came to 11 bases. CDR1 and CDR2 (germline): MDHEN, SYDVKM. The CDR3 region has the DNA TGTGCCAGCCTCCCCGCTGGCACCGGGGAGCTGTTTTTT. Its protein product is CASLPAGTGELFF.

The rearrangement links TRBV7-2 to TRBJ2-2; the match to TRBD2 covers 7 bases. The V gene end was trimmed by 5 bases and the J gene end by 5 bases; junction bases not matched to a gene: 5. The CDR3 covers 14 residues. The germline gives CDR1 SGHTA, CDR2 FQGNSA. The CDR3 reads CASSLLGRTGELFF. Here the CDR3 DNA reads TGTGCCAGCAGCCTCCTCGGGAGGACCGGGGAGCTGTTTTTT. The variable domain in full, with the rest retrieved from reference TRBV7-2 and TRBJ2-2, is GAGVSQSPSNKVTEKGKDVELRCDPISGHTALYWYRQSLGQGLEFLIYFQGNSAPDKSGLPSDRFSAERTGGSVSTLTIQRTQQEDSAVYLCASSLLGRTGELFFGEGSRLTVL.

The gene calls are TRBV10-2 and TRBJ2-7, with a weak D call TRBD2 (6 bases). Trimming pared 8 bases from V and 3 bases from J, leaving 17 bases between. This CDR3 region has 14 residues. CDR1 is WSHSY, CDR2 SAAADI, per germline. The CDR3 DNA reads as TGCGCCAGCCGGGACTCCGGGACGCGCTACGAGCAGTACTTC. Translating it yields CASRDSGTRYEQYF.

The rearrangement uses TRBV28 and TRBJ2-7, with 11 bases matching TRBD1. V gave up 6 bases and J gave up 6 bases; unmatched junction bases: 10. In germline, CDR1 is MDHEN, CDR2 SYDVKM. The CDR3 runs to 15 residues. CDR3 coding DNA: TGTGCCAGCAGCAGGTGGACAGGGGGCTTGGGCGAGCAGTACTTC. Protein product: CASSRWTGGLGEQYF.

This clone has a single count. This sequence joins TRBV6-5 and TRBJ1-1, with TRBD1 matching over 9 bases. V was pared by 4 bases and J by 8 bases, with 11 bases of the junction left unmatched. In germline, CDR1 is MNHEY, CDR2 SVGAGI. This CDR3 contains 15 residues. CDR3 region: CASSSAGTGTGEAFF. The CDR3 DNA is TGTGCCAGCAGTTCCGCCGGGACCGGGACAGGGGAAGCTTTCTTT.

The chain has TRBV5-1 and TRBJ2-5; maybe TRBD2 (7 bases). The germline gives CDR1 SGHRS, CDR2 YFSETQ. With 0 bases removed from V and 5 bases from J, the gap between germline ends came to 14 bases. This CDR3 spans 15 amino acids. The chain's CDR3 is CASSLVAGAGETQYF. In DNA form, the CDR3 reads TGCGCCAGCAGCTTGGTCGCGGGGGCGGGGGAGACCCAGTACTTC.

V and J are TRBV2 and TRBJ2-4; 10 positions agree with TRBD2. This CDR3 is 18 amino acids long. Germline CDR1 SNHLY, CDR2 FYNNEI. The ends lost 8 bases at V and 0 bases at J; junction bases unmatched: 13. CDR3 sequence: CASASVIAGGLAKNIQYF. CDR3 nucleotides: TGTGCCAGCGCCTCCGTCATAGCGGGAGGACTAGCCAAAAACATTCAGTACTTC.

This clone was observed once. The gene calls are TRBV6-5 and TRBJ2-7; D is possibly TRBD2 (6 bases). V lost 8 bases and J 0 bases, leaving 8 bases between the germline ends. Germline values: CDR1 MNHEY, CDR2 SVGAGI. The length of the CDR3 is 12 residues. The CDR3, as DNA: TGTGCCAGCGGGGGGTACTCCTACGAGCAGTACTTC. Its translation: CASGGYSYEQYF.

The chain combines TRBV10-2 with TRBJ2-7, with 9 bases fitting TRBD2. CDR3 length equals 15 residues. CDR1 and CDR2 (germline): WSHSY, SAAADI. V shed 3 bases, J shed 7 bases, and the junction held 10 bases outside the gene matches. The CDR3 loop is CASSDLAGSIGEQYF. The CDR3 bases are TGCGCCAGCAGTGATCTAGCGGGGAGCATAGGGGAGCAGTACTTC.

The J gene is TRBJ2-5, the V gene TRBV28; no firm D call. Per the germline V gene, CDR1 is MDHEN and CDR2 is SYDVKM. CDR3 size: 12 residues. The germline V and J ends were trimmed by 4 bases and 4 bases, with 7 bases remaining between them. The CDR3 sequence is CASSSVGETQYF. The CDR3 DNA reads as TGTGCCAGCAGTTCCGTGGGAGAGACCCAGTACTTC.

The chain combines TRBV5-1 with TRBJ1-4; a weak D match, TRBD1 (6 bases). V lost 2 bases to trimming and J lost 7 bases, with 12 bases between them. This CDR3 is built from 14 residues. Germline V CDR1 and CDR2: SGHRS, YFSETQ. Here the CDR3 DNA reads TGCGCCAGCAGCTTCGGGGGCAGAAGTGAAAAACTGTTTTTT. This sequence encodes CASSFGGRSEKLFF.

The table lists this clone with a count of one. This chain links TRBV10-3 with TRBJ1-2; D gene uncertain. This CDR3 has 13 residues. V was shortened by 6 bases and J by 7 bases, with 15 bases between the two germline ends. The germline CDR1 and CDR2 sequences are ENHRY and SYGVKD. DNA of the CDR3: TGTGCCATCAGACCATTGGAGGGAGGTGGCTACACCTTC. It yields the protein CAIRPLEGGGYTF.

The rearrangement uses TRBV7-9 and TRBJ1-1; TRBD1 might be the D (6 bases). V lost 1 base and J lost 0, with 12 bases in between. The CDR3 extends over 16 amino acids. Germline values: CDR1 SEHNR, CDR2 FQNEAQ (reference sequence). CDR3 DNA sequence: TGTGCCAGCAGCTTAGGGAAAGGGGGAATGAACACTGAAGCTTTCTTT. This sequence encodes CASSLGKGGMNTEAFF.

The chain joins TRBV11-3 to TRBJ2-3; possible D gene TRBD1, 6 bases. This CDR3 region has 14 residues. Looked up from germline, CDR1 is SGHNT and CDR2 is YENEEA. Deletions cut 3 bases from V and 2 bases from J, with 9 bases between. The CDR3: CASSFQGSTDTQYF. The CDR3 nucleotides are TGTGCCAGCAGCTTCCAGGGGTCCACAGATACGCAGTATTTT.

Here the CDR3 reads CASSLYTAGETQYF. The CDR3 region has the DNA TGTGCCAGCAGTTTATACACGGCGGGAGAGACCCAGTACTTC. This sequence joins TRBV28 and TRBJ2-5, with a weak D call TRBD2 (5 bases). Germline CDR1 MDHEN, CDR2 SYDVKM. The germline V and J ends were trimmed by 1 base and 4 bases, with 10 bases remaining between them. The CDR3 spans 14 residues.

The rearrangement links TRBV28 to TRBJ2-7; 8 positions match TRBD1. Germline-derived CDR1 and CDR2 are MDHEN and SYDVKM. V was clipped by 6 bases and J by 2 bases; unmatched bases: 0. This CDR3 region has 12 residues. CDR3 DNA: TGTGCCAGCAGGACAGGGGCCTACGAGCAGTACTTC. It is translated as CASRTGAYEQYF.

This clone has just one count. The chain has TRBV6-5 and TRBJ1-1, with 8 bases that match TRBD1. Germline V gene data show CDR1 as MNHEY and CDR2 as SVGAGI. After removal of 0 bases from V and 5 bases from J, the junction contained 5 bases not matched to a gene. This CDR3 has 15 amino acids. The CDR3 protein is CASSYSRTGFTEAFF. For the CDR3, the DNA is TGTGCCAGCAGTTACTCGAGGACAGGGTTTACTGAAGCTTTCTTT.

The genes are TRBV6-5 and TRBJ2-1, with D possibly being TRBD2 (5 bases). The CDR3 totals 15 residues. V was clipped by 9 bases and J by 7 bases, with 22 bases between them. CDR1 is MNHEY and CDR2 is SVGAGI in the germline V gene. CDR3 residues: CASIPGGSSGNEQFF. The CDR3 DNA sequence: TGTGCCAGTATCCCGGGCGGGTCGTCCGGGAATGAGCAGTTCTTC.

The chain employs TRBV5-1 and TRBJ2-2, with 7 bases fitting TRBD2. Germline V CDR1 and CDR2: SGHRS, YFSETQ. CDR3 length: 16 amino acids. V trimming: 1 base; J trimming: 4 bases; junction bases outside the gene matches: 7. The CDR3 region has the DNA TGCGCCAGCAGCTTGATCGCTAGCGGAGGCACCGGGGAGCTGTTTTTT. It codes for CASSLIASGGTGELFF.

The chain combines TRBV28 with TRBJ1-2, with a weak D call TRBD1 (5 bases). Germline V CDR1 and CDR2: MDHEN, SYDVKM. The CDR3 contains 16 residues. The germline V and J ends were trimmed by 9 bases and 3 bases, with 23 bases remaining between them. CDR3 nucleotide sequence: TGTGCCAGTAATACCCTCGGGCCGGGGCCCCACTATGGCTACACCTTC. It specifies CASNTLGPGPHYGYTF.

The CDR3 DNA reads TGTGCCAGCAGCCAAGGACAGGGCTTTGCAACTAATGAAAAACTGTTTTTT. Translation: CASSQGQGFATNEKLFF. The chain couples TRBV14 to TRBJ1-4; the match to TRBD1 covers 7 bases. The germline V gene encodes CDR1 SGHDN and CDR2 FVKESK. J lost 0 bases, V lost 1 base, and 5 bases had no gene match. This CDR3 region has 17 residues.

V usage is TRBV28 and J usage is TRBJ1-3; D is unresolved. Germline assignment: CDR1 MDHEN and CDR2 SYDVKM. The V and J ends lost 3 bases and 4 bases respectively, with 16 bases between them. The CDR3 sequence is 16 residues long. CDR3 protein: CASSFAGLGKGNTIYF. The DNA of the CDR3 is TGTGCCAGCAGTTTCGCCGGGCTGGGAAAAGGAAACACCATATATTTT.

The chain uses TRBV5-1 and TRBJ1-1; 7 bases match TRBD1. Trimming at V came to 2 bases and at J to 4 bases, leaving 14 bases not matched to a gene. Germline-derived CDR1 and CDR2 are SGHRS and YFSETQ. CDR3 length: 17 amino acids. The CDR3 is CASSLTGQPRRGTEAFF. CDR3 DNA: TGCGCCAGCAGCTTAACGGGACAGCCACGCCGGGGCACTGAAGCTTTCTTT.